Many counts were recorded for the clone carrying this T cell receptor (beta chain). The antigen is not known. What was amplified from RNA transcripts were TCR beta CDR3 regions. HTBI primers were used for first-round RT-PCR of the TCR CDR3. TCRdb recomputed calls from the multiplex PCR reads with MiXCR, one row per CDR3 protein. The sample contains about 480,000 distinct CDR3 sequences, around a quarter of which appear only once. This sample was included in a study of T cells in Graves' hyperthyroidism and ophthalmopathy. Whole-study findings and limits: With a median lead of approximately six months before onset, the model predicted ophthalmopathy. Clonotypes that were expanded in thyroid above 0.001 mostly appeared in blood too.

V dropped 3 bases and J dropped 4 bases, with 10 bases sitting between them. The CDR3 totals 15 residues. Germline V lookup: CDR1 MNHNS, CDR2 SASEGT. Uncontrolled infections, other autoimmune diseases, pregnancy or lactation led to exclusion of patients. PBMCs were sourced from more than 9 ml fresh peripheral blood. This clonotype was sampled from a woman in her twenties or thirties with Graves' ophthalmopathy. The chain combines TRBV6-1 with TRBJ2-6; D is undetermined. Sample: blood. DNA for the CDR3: TGTGCCAGCAGTGAGCTAGAGGAAGGGGCCAACGTCCTGACTTTC. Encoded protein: CASSELEEGANVLTF.